A selection of T cell receptor beta chains follows, all from one sample in a study of cytomegalovirus exposure and HLA in healthy donors. Only in-frame clones appear in the TCRdb table, and some are missing; sequencing was by immunoSEQ multiplex PCR. The sample has approximately 210,000 clones; around 80% are singletons. Sequenced sample: PBMCs. These receptors were obtained from a man aged 40-49 years in good health and CMV-seropositive. The CDR3 runs from the conserved cysteine through the conserved F or W. A D gene is named only where the DNA matches it firmly. Size is stated for part of the rows, as once, few or many counts, or as a class when the clone is expanded.

d_call j_call clone_size v_call cdr3_aa cdr3_nt
NA TRBJ2-2 NA TRBV27 CASSLGGSSGGELFF TGTGCCAGCAGTTTAGGGGGGAGTTCTGGCGGGGAGCTGTTTTTT
TRBD2 TRBJ2-2 NA TRBV7-2 CASSFPGTSGTGELFF TGTGCCAGCAGCTTTCCCGGGACTAGTGGGACCGGGGAGCTGTTTTTT
NA TRBJ2-6 NA TRBV15 CATSREGGSGANVLTF TGTGCCACCAGCAGAGAAGGGGGCTCTGGGGCCAACGTCCTGACTTTC
TRBD1 TRBJ1-2 NA TRBV19 CATEGGGAYYGYTF TGTGCCACCGAAGGAGGGGGCGCTTACTATGGCTACACCTTC
NA TRBJ2-3 NA TRBV4-1 CASSQNLGVGVDTQYF TGCGCCAGCAGCCAAAACTTAGGAGTGGGTGTCGATACGCAGTATTTT
NA TRBJ2-5 NA TRBV5-1 CASSLSGGAVQETQYF TGCGCCAGCAGCTTGTCGGGGGGCGCGGTCCAAGAGACCCAGTACTTC
TRBD2 TRBJ2-7 NA TRBV9 CASSVATSGANEQYF TGTGCCAGCAGCGTAGCTACTAGCGGGGCGAACGAGCAGTACTTC
TRBD1 TRBJ1-2 NA TRBV27 CASSLSIAGQLGGYTF TGTGCCAGCAGTTTATCGATTGCGGGACAGTTGGGTGGCTACACCTTC
NA TRBJ1-1 NA TRBV6-5 CASSRGQLMNTEAFF TGTGCCAGCAGCAGAGGACAGCTCATGAACACTGAAGCTTTCTTT
TRBD1 TRBJ1-1 NA TRBV19 CASSTGQGWTEAFF TGTGCCAGTAGTACCGGACAGGGGTGGACTGAAGCTTTCTTT
TRBD1 TRBJ2-6 NA TRBV23-1 CASTPPGQAISGANVLTF TGCGCCAGCACTCCACCGGGACAGGCTATCTCTGGGGCCAACGTCCTGACTTTC
NA TRBJ2-3 NA TRBV7-3 CASSFGQSSTDTQYF TGTGCCAGCAGCTTTGGACAGTCTAGCACAGATACGCAGTATTTT
TRBD1 TRBJ1-3 NA TRBV6-1 CASSGGRQGANTIYF TGTGCCAGCAGTGGGGGCCGACAGGGGGCTAACACCATATATTTT
TRBD2 TRBJ2-1 NA TRBV12-5 CASGSGTSGRWEEQFF TGTGCTAGTGGTTCCGGGACTAGCGGGAGATGGGAGGAGCAGTTCTTC
NA TRBJ2-3 NA TRBV5-1 CASSLARDSTPTQYF TGCGCCAGCAGCTTGGCCCGGGACTCAACACCTACGCAGTATTTT
NA TRBJ2-3 once TRBV19 CASSPARGTLGTDTQYF TGTGCCAGTAGTCCAGCACGAGGGACTCTAGGCACAGATACGCAGTATTTT
TRBD1 TRBJ2-7 NA TRBV27 CASSFNPQGSYEQYF TGTGCCAGCAGTTTTAACCCACAGGGGTCCTACGAGCAGTACTTC
TRBD2 TRBJ2-1 NA TRBV6-5 CASGTSEYNEQFF TGTGCCAGCGGGACTAGCGAATACAATGAGCAGTTCTTC
TRBD1 TRBJ1-4 NA TRBV9 CASSDSGGPNEKLFF TGTGCCAGCAGCGATTCAGGGGGGCCTAATGAAAAACTGTTTTTT
NA TRBJ1-2 once TRBV30 CAWSVNRNTGTYRGYTF TGTGCCTGGAGTGTAAATCGCAATACGGGGACTTATCGTGGCTACACCTTC
NA TRBJ1-2 NA TRBV10-1 CASSPDRNCGYTF TGCGCCAGCAGCCCGGACAGAAACTGTGGCTACACCTTC
TRBD1 TRBJ2-7 NA TRBV2 CASRRGQGTGSYEQYF TGTGCCAGCAGGAGGGGTCAAGGGACAGGATCCTACGAGCAGTACTTC
TRBD1 TRBJ1-1 NA TRBV18 CASSRTGALNTEAFF TGTGCCAGCTCACGGACAGGGGCATTGAACACTGAAGCTTTCTTT
TRBD2 TRBJ2-1 NA TRBV29-1 CSVGGTSGCKQFF TGCAGCGTTGGCGGGACTAGCGGGTGTAAGCAGTTCTTC
TRBD2 TRBJ2-1 NA TRBV4-1 CASSATSGSNNEQFF TGCGCCAGCAGCGCGACTAGCGGGAGTAACAATGAGCAGTTCTTC
NA TRBJ1-1 NA TRBV5-1 CASSLEQNTEAFF TGCGCCAGCAGCTTGGAACAGAACACTGAAGCTTTCTTT
NA TRBJ2-6 NA TRBV7-6 CASSLGVGLLSGANVLTF TGTGCCAGCAGCTTAGGGGTTGGGCTCCTCTCTGGGGCCAACGTCCTGACTTTC
NA TRBJ2-7 once TRBV4-1 CASSQDSGARGGEQYF TGCGCCAGCAGCCAAGATTCTGGGGCACGAGGCGGCGAGCAGTACTTC
NA TRBJ2-7 NA TRBV27 CASLRGNEQYF TGTGCCAGCCTTAGAGGCAACGAGCAGTACTTC
NA TRBJ1-2 NA TRBV7-2 CASSPSRGGAGGYTF TGTGCCAGCAGCCCATCCAGGGGAGGGGCCGGTGGCTACACCTTC
TRBD1 TRBJ2-5 NA TRBV19 CASLGQGEVTQYF TGTGCCAGCCTGGGACAGGGGGAGGTGACCCAGTACTTC
NA TRBJ1-6 NA TRBV10-3 CATGQPSSPLHF TGTGCCACCGGACAGCCGAGTTCACCCCTCCACTTT
NA TRBJ1-2 NA TRBV27 CASSLVRGGNYGYTF TGTGCCAGCAGTTTAGTTCGGGGGGGTAACTATGGCTACACCTTC
NA TRBJ2-1 NA TRBV7-3 CASSLSDRKGQFF TGTGCCAGCAGCCTTTCGGACAGAAAGGGGCAGTTCTTC
TRBD1 TRBJ2-2 once TRBV7-8 CASSSDRLPSGELFF TGTGCCAGCAGCTCGGACAGGCTCCCCTCCGGGGAGCTGTTTTTT
NA TRBJ1-5 NA TRBV6-5 CASRRTVNSNQPQHF TGTGCCAGCAGGCGGACAGTTAATAGCAATCAGCCCCAGCATTTT
TRBD1 TRBJ1-1 NA TRBV5-8 CASSVWTGGTEAFF TGTGCCAGCAGCGTTTGGACAGGGGGCACTGAAGCTTTCTTT
TRBD2 TRBJ2-1 once TRBV9 CASTRTSGLYNEQFF TGTGCCAGCACGAGGACTAGCGGTCTTTACAATGAGCAGTTCTTC
NA TRBJ1-1 NA TRBV6-1 CASRRTLTEAFF TGTGCCAGCAGGAGAACCTTGACTGAAGCTTTCTTT
NA TRBJ1-4 NA TRBV6-5 CASRPGGTTNEKLFF TGTGCCAGCAGACCCGGGGGGACAACTAATGAAAAACTGTTTTTT
NA TRBJ1-1 NA TRBV5-1 CASSLNHPEGEAFF TGCGCCAGCAGCTTGAACCACCCGGAGGGTGAAGCTTTCTTT
NA TRBJ1-2 NA TRBV29-1 CSVEDPSGTLNGYTF TGCAGCGTTGAAGACCCCTCCGGAACACTAAATGGCTACACCTTC
NA TRBJ2-1 NA TRBV6-5 CASSYGRRGNNEQFF TGTGCCAGCAGTTATGGACGTAGGGGCAACAATGAGCAGTTCTTC
NA TRBJ2-1 NA TRBV27 CASSLSITITNEQFF TGTGCCAGCAGTTTATCGATCACTATCACCAATGAGCAGTTCTTC
TRBD2 TRBJ2-2 once TRBV7-9 CASSPLLYYGRATGELFF TGTGCCAGCAGCCCCCTTTTATATTACGGGAGGGCCACCGGGGAGCTGTTTTTT
NA TRBJ2-6 NA TRBV23-1 CASSQAGTLAGANVLTF TGCGCCAGCAGTCAAGCCGGGACTCTCGCTGGGGCCAACGTCCTGACTTTC
NA TRBJ2-7 NA TRBV7-9 CASSRDYEQYF TGTGCCAGCAGCAGAGATTACGAGCAGTACTTC
NA TRBJ2-3 NA TRBV11-2 CASSLVGRAVTTQYF TGTGCCAGCAGCTTAGTCGGCAGGGCCGTAACTACGCAGTATTTT
NA TRBJ2-1 NA TRBV29-1 CSVVGVGGNNEQFF TGCAGCGTTGTGGGGGTCGGGGGAAACAATGAGCAGTTCTTC
TRBD2 TRBJ2-3 few TRBV6-5 CATWTSVDTQYF TGTGCCACCTGGACTAGCGTAGATACGCAGTATTTT